One and the same sample provided the 28 T cell receptor beta chains below, sequenced in a study of cytomegalovirus exposure and HLA in healthy donors. In the PCR, 60 Vbeta and 13 Jbeta primers were used. The repertoire was sequenced with immunoSEQ multiplex PCR; TCRdb's copy has only in-frame clones and lacks some. The repertoire holds 100,000 to 150,000 clones, with roughly a tenth as singletons. Sequenced input: PBMCs. The receptors stem from a woman aged 18-29 years in good health and CMV-seropositive.

The chain employs TRBV7-6 and TRBJ1-1; no clear D gene. V was pared by 1 base and J by 2 bases, with 5 bases between. Germline-derived CDR1 and CDR2 are SGHVS and FNYEAQ. The CDR3 spans 13 residues. The CDR3 bases are TGTGCCAGCAGCTTAGACTACAACACTGAAGCTTTCTTT. Encoded protein: CASSLDYNTEAFF.

The chain recombines TRBV6-5 with TRBJ2-3; D gene ambiguous. V lost 4 bases and J 2 bases, leaving 7 bases between the germline ends. The CDR3 sequence is 13 residues long. Looked up from germline, CDR1 is MNHEY and CDR2 is SVGAGI. DNA for the CDR3: TGTGCCAGCAGTTCCGACTCCACAGATACGCAGTATTTT. This sequence encodes CASSSDSTDTQYF.

About this clone itself: The junction departs from the called germline gene at one end, perhaps through a read error. J is TRBJ2-5 and V is TRBV25-1, with TRBD2 identical over 13 bases. Germline V gene lookup returns CDR1 MGHDK and CDR2 SYGVNS. The CDR3 is 17 residues long. The CDR3 DNA sequence: TGTGCCAGAAGTGAATCTACTAGCGGGAGGGCCCGGGAGACCCAGTACTTC. Protein product: CARSESTSGRARETQYF.

There are a few counts of this clone. The chain uses TRBV30 and TRBJ1-2; 7 bases align to TRBD1. Trimming took 1 base from V and 4 from J; bases not matched to a gene: 9. CDR1 and CDR2 from the germline V gene are GTSNPN and SVGIG (reference sequence). CDR3 size: 15 residues. CDR3 region: CAWSGSGTASYGYTF. In nucleotides, the CDR3 is TGTGCCTGGAGTGGATCGGGGACAGCGAGCTATGGCTACACCTTC.

This chain joins TRBV25-1 and TRBJ1-1; no definite D call. The CDR3 runs to 11 residues. Trimming cost V 8 bases and J 4 bases, with 8 bases left between them. Germline CDR1 and CDR2: MGHDK and SYGVNS. For the CDR3, the DNA is TGTGCCAGCCGGTCTGCCACTGAAGCTTTCTTT. Protein sequence: CASRSATEAFF.

This clone was observed a handful of times. The chain is built from TRBV7-9 and TRBJ2-2; TRBD1 matches 7 bases. V shed 5 bases and J 0 bases; nucleotides not matched to a gene: 12. Germline V CDR1 and CDR2: SEHNR, FQNEAQ (reference sequence). This CDR3 has 18 residues. The DNA for the CDR3 is TGTGCCAGCAGCCAACCGGAAGGGGGACAGCCGAACACCGGGGAGCTGTTTTTT. Translating gives CASSQPEGGQPNTGELFF.

The DNA of the CDR3 is TGTGCCAGTAGCCGAGACAGGGCCACTGAAGCTTTCTTT. Protein product: CASSRDRATEAFF. The V gene is TRBV19, the J gene TRBJ1-1; 7 bases align to TRBD1. The V gene end was trimmed by 6 bases and the J gene end by 4 bases; junction bases not matched to a gene: 5. CDR1 and CDR2 (germline): LNHDA, SQIVND (reference sequence). There are 13 residues in the CDR3.

This clone has just a few counts. The CDR3: CASSPGGGASLLQETQYF. CDR3 bases: TGTGCCAGCAGCCCCGGTGGGGGCGCGAGTCTGCTACAAGAGACCCAGTACTTC. The rearrangement links TRBV5-4 to TRBJ2-5; tentative D call: TRBD1 (6 bases). In germline, CDR1 is SGHNT, CDR2 YYREEE (reference sequence). This CDR3 region has 18 residues. The V and J ends lost 4 bases and 2 bases respectively, with 24 bases between them.

In its sample, this clone was seen a few times. The chain recombines TRBV28 with TRBJ2-5; TRBD1 aligns across 9 bases. The trim removed 6 bases at V and 2 bases at J, leaving 7 bases unmatched. The CDR3 covers 15 residues. CDR1 is MDHEN and CDR2 is SYDVKM in the germline V gene. The CDR3 loop is CASSDRGLGQETQYF. CDR3 coding DNA: TGTGCCAGCAGCGACAGGGGGTTAGGACAAGAGACCCAGTACTTC.

The table lists this clone with a few counts. V usage is TRBV30 and J usage is TRBJ2-7; unclear D gene. The CDR3 spans 11 residues. Deletions cut 0 bases from V and 4 bases from J, with 4 bases between. Germline loops: CDR1 GTSNPN, CDR2 SVGIG (reference sequence). The CDR3 here is CAWSVAYEQYF. The DNA of the CDR3 is TGTGCCTGGAGTGTGGCATACGAGCAGTACTTC.

In this sample, this clone turned up a few times. The chain links TRBV6-1 to TRBJ1-1; D is possibly TRBD1 (5 bases). CDR1 MNHNS and CDR2 SASEGT come from the germline V gene. The CDR3 spans 13 residues. V was clipped by 6 bases and J by 2 bases, with 10 bases between them. The CDR3 is CASRWGTNTEAFF. DNA for the CDR3: TGTGCCAGCAGATGGGGGACTAACACTGAAGCTTTCTTT.

The chain couples TRBV28 to TRBJ1-3; D ambiguous. CDR1 is MDHEN, CDR2 SYDVKM, per germline. V was pared by 8 bases and J by 0 bases, with 14 bases between. The CDR3 runs to 15 residues. The CDR3: CASVPATSSGNTIYF. The CDR3 bases are TGTGCCAGCGTGCCAGCGACTAGCTCTGGAAACACCATATATTTT.

The CDR3 DNA is TGCAGCGCCGGGGATGGGCAGCTTTACACCTTC. Protein: CSAGDGQLYTF. The chain recombines TRBV29-1 with TRBJ1-2; no reliable D call. This CDR3 comprises 11 residues. The V and J ends lost 7 bases and 11 bases respectively, with 17 bases between them. From germline, CDR1 is SQVTM and CDR2 ANQGSEA.

In its sample, this clone was seen a few times. The rearrangement joins TRBV5-1 to TRBJ1-4, with D tentatively TRBD1 (5 bases). Germline V gene sequence: CDR1 SGHRS, CDR2 YFSETQ. V lost 4 bases, J lost 5 bases, and 12 bases lay in between. The CDR3 sequence is 14 residues long. The CDR3 nucleotides read TGCGCCAGCAGCCAGGGCCTAGGGAATGAAAAACTGTTTTTT. It specifies CASSQGLGNEKLFF. Together with reference TRBV5-1 and TRBJ1-4, the CDR3 gives the full variable domain: KAGVTQTPRYLIKTRGQQVTLSCSPISGHRSVSWYQQTPGQGLQFLFEYFSETQRNKGNFPGRFSGRQFSNSRSEMNVSTLELGDSALYLCASSQGLGNEKLFFGSGTQLSVL.

The chain has TRBV5-4 and TRBJ1-5; TRBD1 aligns across 10 bases. In germline, CDR1 is SGHNT, CDR2 YYREEE (reference sequence). The CDR3 is 16 residues long. J gave up 6 bases and V 2 bases, and 8 bases lay outside the gene matches. In DNA, the CDR3 is TGTGCCAGCAGCTTAATGGACAGGGGGATCGCTCAGCCCCAGCATTTT. It translates to CASSLMDRGIAQPQHF.

V usage is TRBV30 and J usage is TRBJ2-2, with 7 bases matching TRBD2. CDR3 length: 14 amino acids. The V and J ends lost 4 bases and 7 bases, in that order; junction bases with no gene match: 9. Germline CDR1 GTSNPN, CDR2 SVGIG (reference sequence). In DNA form, the CDR3 reads TGTGCCTGGAATGGGGGGGGGTCGGGCGGGGAGCTGTTTTTT. This translates into CAWNGGGSGGELFF.

A few counts support this clone. V usage is TRBV25-1 and J usage is TRBJ2-7; the match to TRBD1 covers 7 bases. This CDR3 has 13 amino acids. Looked up from germline, CDR1 is MGHDK and CDR2 is SYGVNS. V lost 5 bases to trimming and J lost 3 bases; unmatched junction nucleotides: 4. DNA for the CDR3: TGTGCCAGCAGTTCTACAGGGGTCTACGAGCAGTACTTC. This encodes CASSSTGVYEQYF.

This clone turned up a few times. CDR3 protein: CASMWMVETFF. The CDR3 coding sequence is TGTGCCAGCATGTGGATGGTGGAGACTTTCTTT. The chain is built from TRBV13 and TRBJ1-1, with D uncertain. The CDR3 is 11 amino acids. Germline V gene data show CDR1 as PRHDT and CDR2 as FYEKMQ (reference sequence). V lost 7 bases, J lost 12 bases, and 15 bases lay in between.

With respect to this clone: At one end the junction does not follow the germline gene, possibly because of a read error. The rearrangement joins TRBV6-1 to TRBJ1-3; D may be TRBD1 (5 bases). Germline CDR1 is MNHNS and CDR2 is SASEGT. The CDR3 has 15 amino acids. CDR3 DNA: TGTGCCAGCACCCCGACGGACATCGTCGGAAACAACATATATTTT. This codes for CASTPTDIVGNNIYF.

This clone was seen more than once but under ten times. CDR3 nucleotides: TGTGCCAGCAGTGAAAATGGCGGAGATTCACCCCTCCACTTT. Residues: CASSENGGDSPLHF. This chain joins TRBV6-1 and TRBJ1-6, with no clear D. V was shortened by 2 bases and J by 8 bases, with 10 bases between the two germline ends. The germline V gene encodes CDR1 MNHNS and CDR2 SASEGT. The CDR3 has 14 residues.

This clone showed up just a few times. The chain has TRBV5-4 and TRBJ2-7, with D possibly being TRBD1 (5 bases). The CDR3 has 11 residues. V gave up 0 bases and J gave up 7 bases, with 5 bases separating them. Germline-derived CDR1 and CDR2 are SGHNT and YYREEE (reference sequence). CDR3 residues: CASSLAGEQYF. DNA for the CDR3: TGTGCCAGCAGCTTGGCAGGGGAGCAGTACTTC.

The V and J genes are TRBV4-1 and TRBJ1-5; D ambiguous. With 5 bases removed from V and 4 bases from J, the gap between germline ends came to 12 bases. The CDR3 loop spans 14 amino acids. CDR1 is MGHRA and CDR2 is YSYEKL in the germline V gene. The CDR3 region is CASSVYAENQPQHF. The CDR3 nucleotides read TGCGCCAGCAGCGTTTACGCCGAGAATCAGCCCCAGCATTTT.

This clone was seen ten or more times. The CDR3 loop is CASSKREYGNEQFF. CDR3 nucleotide sequence: TGTGCCAGCAGTAAGCGGGAGTATGGCAATGAGCAGTTCTTC. V is TRBV2 and J is TRBJ2-1; 8 positions agree with TRBD2. Germline V gene lookup returns CDR1 SNHLY and CDR2 FYNNEI. The V and J ends lost 5 bases and 6 bases, in that order; junction bases with no gene match: 6. The CDR3 totals 14 residues.

This clone was seen more than once but under ten times. The V and J genes are TRBV14 and TRBJ2-2; 9 positions match TRBD1. J gave up 1 base and V 5 bases, and 5 bases lay outside the gene matches. Germline CDR1 reads SGHDN; CDR2 reads FVKESK. The CDR3 sequence is 16 residues long. CDR3: CASSRDRDGNTGELFF. The CDR3 nucleotides read TGTGCCAGCAGCAGGGACAGGGACGGGAACACCGGGGAGCTGTTTTTT.

The chain joins TRBV5-1 to TRBJ2-1; tentatively, D is TRBD2 (5 bases). Trimming shortened V by 3 bases and J by 6 bases, and 22 bases separated the two germline ends. Germline V gives CDR1 SGHRS, CDR2 YFSETQ. The CDR3 contains 17 residues. For the CDR3, the DNA is TGCGCCAGCAGCTCATTCGGGAAAAGGCCCTTCCTCAATGAGCAGTTCTTC. It is translated as CASSSFGKRPFLNEQFF.

The chain is built from TRBV6-1 and TRBJ1-5, with D unresolved. Germline V gene lookup returns CDR1 MNHNS and CDR2 SASEGT. The CDR3 spans 16 residues. V lost 4 bases and J 1 base, leaving 14 bases between the germline ends. The CDR3 reads CASSGRTVRSNQPQHF. For the CDR3, the DNA is TGTGCCAGCAGTGGTCGGACTGTGAGAAGCAATCAGCCCCAGCATTTT.

The chain employs TRBV28 and TRBJ1-5, with D hard to call. The CDR3 contains 15 residues. From germline, CDR1 is MDHEN and CDR2 SYDVKM. V dropped 5 bases and J dropped 5 bases, with 16 bases sitting between them. CDR3 bases: TGTGCCAGCAGTCCCCCGGACTGGGAATATCAGCCCCAGCATTTT. It encodes CASSPPDWEYQPQHF.

The chain employs TRBV5-1 and TRBJ1-3; D remains unclear. The germline CDR1 and CDR2 sequences are SGHRS and YFSETQ. The CDR3 extends over 14 amino acids. V was shortened by 4 bases and J by 0 bases, with 8 bases between the two germline ends. The CDR3 loop is CASSPTSSGNTIYF. CDR3 coding DNA: TGCGCCAGCAGCCCGACATCCTCTGGAAACACCATATATTTT.